This TCR beta chain comes out of a study of blood T cell repertoires in COVID-19. Study-wide context: T cells, B-cell-depleted T cells, or PBMCs provided the cDNA or gDNA that served as material.

Authors' processing steps: For nucleated cells, counts were estimated from reference gene primer amplification. The method was immunoSEQ multiplex PCR; TCRdb's version includes in-frame clones alone and lacks a portion of them. That table furnishes V, J and clone size, whereas the DNA furnished D and trimming. In the table there are approximately 140,000 clones, 70% to 85% of which are singletons. The germline V gene has CDR1 LNHDA and CDR2 SQIVND (reference sequence). The CDR3 consists of 15 residues. V was pared by 5 bases and J by 7 bases, with 5 bases of the junction left unmatched. Sequenced: peripheral blood. The sequence was obtained from a man between 60 and 75 years old with acute or convalescent COVID-19. The rearrangement joins TRBV19 to TRBJ1-6; 10 positions agree with TRBD1. In nucleotides, the CDR3 is TGTGCCAGTAGTTTGTTGGGACAGGGGAATTCACCCCTCCACTTT. This sequence encodes CASSLLGQGNSPLHF.